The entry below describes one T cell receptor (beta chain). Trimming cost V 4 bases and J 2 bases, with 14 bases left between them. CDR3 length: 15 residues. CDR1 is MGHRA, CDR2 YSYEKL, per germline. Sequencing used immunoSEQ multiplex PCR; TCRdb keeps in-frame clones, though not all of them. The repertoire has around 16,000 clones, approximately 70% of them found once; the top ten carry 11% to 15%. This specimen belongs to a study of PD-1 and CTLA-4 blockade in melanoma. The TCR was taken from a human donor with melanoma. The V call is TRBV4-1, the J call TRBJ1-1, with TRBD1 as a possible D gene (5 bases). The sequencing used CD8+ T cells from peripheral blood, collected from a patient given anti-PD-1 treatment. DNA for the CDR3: TGCGCCAGCAGCCCCGCGGGGCAGTTAAACACTGAAGCTTTCTTT. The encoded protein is CASSPAGQLNTEAFF.